The sequence of this TCR beta chain was determined in a study of blood T cell repertoires in COVID-19. The overall study: Sources were T cells, B-cell-depleted T cells, or PBMCs; the material itself was cDNA or gDNA.

The CDR3 is 16 amino acids. Per germline, CDR1 LNHDA and CDR2 SQIVND (reference sequence). Unmatched junction bases numbered 11, after V lost 6 bases and J lost 7 bases. Clones were read by immunoSEQ multiplex PCR, and TCRdb kept only the in-frame ones, dropping some. In the table there are about 22,000 clones, less than 95% of which are singletons. The source is a man aged 65 to 85 with acute or convalescent COVID-19. V gene TRBV19 combines with J gene TRBJ1-5; 11 positions agree with TRBD1. The sample was peripheral blood. CDR3 amino acids: CASSHRGQGARQPQHF. The CDR3 DNA is TGTGCCAGTAGCCACCGAGGACAGGGGGCTCGACAGCCCCAGCATTTT. Full variable domain (rest looked up from reference TRBV19 and TRBJ1-5): DGGITQSPKYLFRKEGQNVTLSCEQNLNHDAMYWYRQDPGQGLRLIYYSQIVNDFQKGDIAEGYSVSREKKESFPLTVTSAQKNPTAFYLCASSHRGQGARQPQHFGDGTRLSIL.